Shown below are 9 T cell receptor beta chains from a single sample sequenced in a study of shared clonotypes between healthy human individuals. The table came from immunoSEQ multiplex PCR; TCRdb's copy has only in-frame clones and leaves some out. This table holds some 320,000 clones, around 86% found once. Sequenced: memory CD8+ T cells sorted from blood. Subset of the sample: CD45RO+ cells pooled with CCR7-negative TemRA cells. Receptor source: a man aged 18 to 30 in good health.

This chain connects TRBV7-9 to TRBJ2-1, with D perhaps matching TRBD1 (6 bases). The CDR3 is 15 amino acids. Germline-derived CDR1 and CDR2 are SEHNR and FQNEAQ (reference sequence). Trimming pared 5 bases from V and 4 bases from J, leaving 15 bases between. The DNA for the CDR3 is TGTGCCAGCAGCCCCCAGACAGGAGGTTACAATGAGCAGTTCTTC. This gives the protein CASSPQTGGYNEQFF.

In nucleotides, the CDR3 is TGTGCCACCAGCAGAGATCTCGGCGGGGACGAGCAGTTCTTC. It encodes CATSRDLGGDEQFF. This sequence joins TRBV15 and TRBJ2-1; a weak D match, TRBD2 (6 bases). This CDR3 region has 14 residues. The germline gives CDR1 LNHNV, CDR2 YYDKDF (reference sequence). The ends were cut back, 0 bases at V and 10 bases at J, with 13 bases in the middle.

This chain connects TRBV11-3 to TRBJ2-3, with 13 bases that match TRBD2. Germline values: CDR1 SGHNT, CDR2 YENEEA. The V segment lost 5 bases and the J segment 3 bases; nucleotides outside the gene matches: 2. The CDR3 contains 15 residues. The chain's CDR3 is CASSPGLAGTDTQYF. The DNA of the CDR3 is TGTGCCAGCAGCCCGGGACTAGCGGGGACAGATACGCAGTATTTT. Full variable domain (missing parts from reference TRBV11-3 and TRBJ2-3): EAGVVQSPRYKIIEKKQPVAFWCNPISGHNTLYWYLQNLGQGPELLIRYENEEAVDDSQLPKDRFSAERLKGVDSTLKIQPAELGDSAVYLCASSPGLAGTDTQYFGPGTRLTVL.

The chain couples TRBV19 to TRBJ1-2; perhaps TRBD1 as D (5 bases). The V end lost 4 bases, the J end lost 8 bases, and 23 bases lay between the germline ends. There are 16 residues in the CDR3. Germline V CDR1 and CDR2: LNHDA, SQIVND (reference sequence). CDR3 bases: TGTGCCAGTAGTACCCCTCCCGCGTCGGGGCTCTACGGCTACACCTTC. It is translated as CASSTPPASGLYGYTF.

Concerning this clone itself: Different DNA sequences within this sample yield the same CDR3. V is TRBV5-6 and J is TRBJ2-3; D possibly corresponds to TRBD2 (5 bases). With 0 bases removed from V and 6 bases from J, the gap between germline ends came to 5 bases. The CDR3 covers 12 residues. The germline CDR1 and CDR2 sequences are SGHDT and YYEEEE. CDR3 region: CASSLGGDTQYF. The CDR3 coding sequence is TGTGCCAGCAGCTTGGGAGGGGATACGCAGTATTTT.

The chain joins TRBV13 to TRBJ2-1; 9 nucleotides agree with TRBD2. V lost 3 bases and J lost 7; bases outside the gene matches: 7. Germline-derived CDR1 and CDR2 are PRHDT and FYEKMQ (reference sequence). The CDR3 extends over 15 amino acids. CDR3 bases: TGTGCCAGCAGCTTCGGCGGGAGGGCCCAGAATGAGCAGTTCTTC. Protein sequence: CASSFGGRAQNEQFF.

V gene TRBV9 combines with J gene TRBJ2-7; 10 bases map to TRBD1. V lost 0 bases, J lost 5 bases, and 2 bases stayed unmatched. The germline V gene encodes CDR1 SGDLS and CDR2 YYNGEE. The CDR3 runs 14 residues. CDR3 protein: CASSVGDRGHEQYF. The CDR3 bases are TGTGCCAGCAGCGTAGGGGACAGGGGTCACGAGCAGTACTTC.

This clone was seen once. The rearrangement joins TRBV7-9 to TRBJ1-2, with TRBD1 matching 8 bases. Germline-derived CDR1 and CDR2 are SEHNR and FQNEAQ (reference sequence). Unmatched junction bases numbered 6, after V lost 2 bases and J lost 4 bases. The CDR3 length is 15 residues. CDR3 sequence: CASSLTSGGTYGYTF. The CDR3 nucleotides read TGTGCCAGCAGCTTAACATCAGGGGGCACCTATGGCTACACCTTC.

The chain couples TRBV6-5 to TRBJ2-3, with 8 bases fitting TRBD1. With 6 bases clipped from V and 6 bases from J, the junction kept 11 bases outside the gene matches. Germline V gives CDR1 MNHEY, CDR2 SVGAGI. The CDR3 has 15 residues. The CDR3 reads CASSYAPTGADTQYF. The CDR3 DNA reads TGTGCCAGCAGCTACGCACCGACAGGGGCGGATACGCAGTATTTT.